This TCR beta chain was identified during a study of blood T cell repertoires in COVID-19. About the research overall: T cells, B-cell-depleted T cells, or PBMCs supplied cDNA or gDNA.

Original analysis: For nucleated cells, counts were estimated from reference gene primer amplification. Libraries were prepared by immunoSEQ multiplex PCR; TCRdb keeps only in-frame clonotypes and omits some of them. The V and J calls and clone size come from that table; D and trimming were worked out from the DNA. Altogether 85,000 to 130,000 clones are present, around nine tenths being singletons, with the ten largest covering more than 4.5%. The CDR3 consists of 14 residues. Germline V CDR1 and CDR2: SGHVS, FQNEAQ. Trimming took 9 bases from V and 2 from J, leaving 13 bases between them. The rearrangement uses TRBV7-8 and TRBJ2-2; D not certain. Sequencing was carried out using peripheral blood. The receptor was isolated from a human donor in a cohort sampled during active COVID-19. CDR3 protein: CASNSNFNTGELFF. Written as DNA, the CDR3 is TGTGCCAGTAATTCGAACTTTAACACCGGGGAGCTGTTTTTT.